This TCR beta chain was identified during a study of cytomegalovirus exposure and HLA in healthy donors. Study results and caveats: The study recorded over 150 TCR beta chains that were cytomegalovirus-associated. According to a later analysis, TCR clusters from the first cohort tended to co-occur in the approximately 120 validation repertoires. Reported results showed that the classifier diagnosed cytomegalovirus status with high specificity and sensitivity.

This clone was recorded once. What it binds is not known. V was pared by 8 bases and J by 7 bases, with 11 bases of the junction left unmatched. Germline assignment: CDR1 LNHNV and CDR2 YYDKDF (reference sequence). The CDR3 extends over 14 amino acids. The table came from immunoSEQ multiplex PCR; TCRdb's copy has only in-frame clones and leaves some out. This sample yields under 200,000 clones, of which approximately 96% are seen a single time; 0.8% to 1% belongs to the top ten. The sequencing sample was made of PBMCs. The sequence was obtained from a woman between 18 and 29 years old in good health and CMV-seronegative. The J gene is TRBJ1-2, the V gene TRBV15; 9 bases line up with TRBD1. CDR3 in amino acids: CATETGGTYSGYTF. The CDR3, as DNA: TGTGCCACCGAAACAGGGGGCACCTATAGTGGCTACACCTTC.